The 23 T cell receptor beta chains presented below share a single source sample, sequenced in a study of blood T cell repertoires in COVID-19. The table came from immunoSEQ multiplex PCR; TCRdb's copy has only in-frame clones and leaves some out. The table has under 80,000 clones, more than 85% seen once. Sequencing input: peripheral blood. Receptors were obtained from a man aged 70 or older with acute or convalescent COVID-19.

This clone appeared a single time. This rearrangement joins TRBV24-1 to TRBJ2-1, with TRBD1 identical over 7 bases. V lost 4 bases to trimming and J lost 8 bases; unmatched junction nucleotides: 10. Germline values: CDR1 KGHDR, CDR2 SFDVKD. The CDR3 length is 15 residues. CDR3 nucleotide sequence: TGTGCCACCAGTGAAACTACAGGGGCCGGGGATGAGCAGTTCTTC. Its protein is CATSETTGAGDEQFF.

With respect to this clone: Germline is not matched at one junction end, which may reflect a read error. V usage is TRBV12-3 or TRBV12-4 and J usage is TRBJ2-7; TRBD1 agrees at 7 bases. The CDR3 has 12 residues. CDR3 DNA: TGTGCCAGCAGTTCACGGACAGGACCGGAGGACTTC. This sequence encodes CASSSRTGPEDF.

CDR3 in amino acids: CASSLLRVSSYEQYF. DNA for the CDR3: TGTGCCAGCAGTTTATTGCGCGTTAGCTCCTACGAGCAGTACTTC. The chain joins TRBV28 to TRBJ2-7; no clear D gene. This CDR3 is built from 15 residues. Trimming left V 1 base short and J 0 bases short, with 10 bases between. Germline CDR1 reads MDHEN; CDR2 reads SYDVKM.

J is TRBJ2-1 and V is TRBV5-1; TRBD2 matches at 14 bases. Germline V CDR1 and CDR2: SGHRS, YFSETQ. The CDR3 is 15 residues long. Trimming removed 4 bases from V and 10 bases from J; junction bases left unmatched: 7. CDR3 nucleotides: TGCGCCAGCAGCGGGACTAGCGGGAGTATAGGGGAGCAGTTCTTC. This translates into CASSGTSGSIGEQFF.

Only one count was recorded for this clone. The genes are TRBV6-1 and TRBJ2-7, with D perhaps TRBD2 (5 bases). The germline V gene has CDR1 MNHNS and CDR2 SASEGT. Trimming removed 2 bases from V and 4 bases from J, with 18 bases in between. There are 16 residues in the CDR3. The CDR3 spells CASSERAGDPLYEQYF. For the CDR3, the DNA is TGTGCCAGCAGTGAAAGGGCCGGGGATCCATTGTACGAGCAGTACTTC.

The chain joins TRBV5-4 to TRBJ1-2; 7 nucleotides match TRBD1. The CDR3 contains 16 residues. J gave up 2 bases and V 4 bases, and 11 bases lay outside the gene matches. CDR1 SGHNT and CDR2 YYREEE come from the germline V gene (reference sequence). CDR3 loop: CASSIPTRGRNYGYTF. The CDR3 DNA reads TGTGCCAGCAGCATCCCAACCAGGGGGAGGAACTATGGCTACACCTTC.

V gene TRBV19 combines with J gene TRBJ2-2, with D perhaps TRBD1 (6 bases). Germline V gene data show CDR1 as LNHDA and CDR2 as SQIVND (reference sequence). This CDR3 is 15 amino acids long. Trimming took off 9 bases at V and 4 bases at J, with 18 bases between the two ends. CDR3 sequence (DNA): TGTGCCAGCCATACCGGGACAAGGCTCACCGGGGAGCTGTTTTTT. Its protein is CASHTGTRLTGELFF.

This clone was counted only a few times. This chain links TRBV3-1 (or the pseudogene TRBV3-2) with TRBJ2-7; TRBD2 matches at 12 bases. Germline CDR1 reads LGHDT; CDR2 reads YNNKEL (reference sequence). CDR3 size: 17 residues. J lost 6 bases, V lost 3 bases, and 12 bases had no gene match. CDR3 protein: CASSQVGLAGTSTEQYF. CDR3 nucleotide sequence: TGTGCCAGCAGCCAGGTCGGACTAGCGGGAACCTCCACCGAGCAGTACTTC.

The rearrangement uses TRBV6-4 and TRBJ2-7; TRBD2 aligns across 8 bases. Per the germline V gene, CDR1 is MRHNA and CDR2 is SNTAGT. J gave up 6 bases and V 1 base, and 5 bases lay outside the gene matches. CDR3 length: 14 residues. CDR3 bases: TGTGCCAGCAGTGACTACCGGGAGGGGGGCGAGCAGTACTTC. The encoded protein is CASSDYREGGEQYF.

The chain recombines TRBV7-9 with TRBJ1-4; a possible D gene is TRBD1 (5 bases). The CDR3 sequence is 15 residues long. The V gene lost 5 bases and the J gene lost 5 bases, with 15 bases spanning the gap. Germline values: CDR1 SEHNR, CDR2 FQNEAQ (reference sequence). The CDR3 sequence: CASSLFGDYNEKLFF. The CDR3 DNA follows: TGTGCCAGCAGCCTATTCGGGGACTACAATGAAAAACTGTTTTTT.

The chain is built from TRBV9 and TRBJ2-2, with D unclear. This CDR3 is built from 16 residues. Germline CDR1 reads SGDLS; CDR2 reads YYNGEE. V dropped 3 bases and J dropped 1 base, with 13 bases sitting between them. CDR3 nucleotides: TGTGCCAGCAGCGCCGAAACATACAGGAACACCGGGGAGCTGTTTTTT. The encoded protein is CASSAETYRNTGELFF.

A few counts support this clone. The gene calls are TRBV5-6 and TRBJ2-7, with a tentative D call TRBD1 (6 bases). Germline V gene lookup returns CDR1 SGHDT and CDR2 YYEEEE. V shed 6 bases and J shed 1 base, with 11 bases lying between them. The CDR3 runs to 13 residues. Here the CDR3 reads CASKAGDSYEQYF. CDR3 DNA: TGTGCCAGCAAGGCAGGGGATTCCTACGAGCAGTACTTC.

The V call is TRBV1, the J call TRBJ2-3; the D call of TRBD2 is as the table states it, not checked on the DNA. TRBV1 constitutes a pseudogene. The CDR3 runs to 15 residues. CDR3: CTSTLVGGRTDTQYF. The CDR3 DNA is TGCACCAGCACCCTCGTTGGCGGGAGAACAGATACGCAGTATTTT.

This clone has more than one count but fewer than ten. This rearrangement joins TRBV3-1 (or the pseudogene TRBV3-2) to TRBJ1-5; D is perhaps TRBD1 (6 bases). With 2 bases removed from V and 1 base from J, the gap between germline ends came to 6 bases. Germline loops: CDR1 LGHDT, CDR2 YNNKEL (reference sequence). CDR3 length: 14 residues. The DNA for the CDR3 is TGTGCCAGCAGCCAAAGGGGGAGCAATCAGCCCCAGCATTTT. Amino acids: CASSQRGSNQPQHF.

The chain combines TRBV6-6 with TRBJ2-7, with a possible D match to TRBD2 (7 bases). CDR1 is MNHNY and CDR2 is SVGAGI in the germline V gene (reference sequence). The V end was cut by 7 bases, the J end by 7 bases, with 20 bases between. The CDR3 runs 14 residues. CDR3 residues: CASNGGGGVSEQYF. Here the CDR3 DNA reads TGTGCCAGCAACGGGGGAGGGGGGGTTTCGGAGCAGTACTTC.

This CDR3 is CAWSGWSLEAFF. In DNA form, the CDR3 reads TGTGCCTGGAGCGGCTGGAGCTTGGAAGCTTTCTTT. The gene calls are TRBV30 and TRBJ1-1, with unresolved D. Trimming pared 3 bases from V and 8 bases from J, leaving 13 bases between. Germline CDR1 and CDR2: GTSNPN and SVGIG (reference sequence). This CDR3 region has 12 residues. Drawing the rest from reference TRBV30 and TRBJ1-1, the complete variable domain is SQTIHQWPATLVQPVGSPLSLECTVEGTSNPNLYWYRQAAGRGLQLLFYSVGIGQISSEVPQNLSASRPQDRQFILSSKKLLLSDSGFYLCAWSGWSLEAFFGQGTRLTVV.

This chain links TRBV19 with TRBJ1-6; 7 bases line up with TRBD1. The CDR3 is made up of 17 amino acids. Germline values: CDR1 LNHDA, CDR2 SQIVND (reference sequence). V lost 9 bases and J lost 0; bases outside the gene matches: 11. Here the CDR3 reads CASTRDSLISYNSPLHF. The DNA of the CDR3 is TGTGCCAGCACCCGGGACAGCCTCATCTCCTATAATTCACCCCTCCACTTT.

V usage is TRBV3-1 (or the pseudogene TRBV3-2) and J usage is TRBJ2-1; D perhaps matches TRBD1 (6 bases). The V and J ends lost 8 bases and 1 base respectively, with 15 bases between them. This CDR3 is 15 amino acids long. Germline CDR1 is LGHDT and CDR2 is YNNKEL (reference sequence). CDR3 residues: CASQGGQGSYNEQFF. The CDR3 nucleotides are TGTGCCAGCCAGGGCGGGCAGGGGTCCTACAATGAGCAGTTCTTC.

This chain connects TRBV7-6 to TRBJ1-1, with D unresolved. The V and J ends lost 0 bases and 5 bases respectively, with 16 bases between them. Germline assignment: CDR1 SGHVS and CDR2 FNYEAQ. The CDR3 consists of 16 residues. CDR3 sequence (DNA): TGTGCCAGCAGCTTAGCGGGGTCCGGGGTGTGGACTGAAGCTTTCTTT. Translating it yields CASSLAGSGVWTEAFF. The variable domain in full, with the rest retrieved from reference TRBV7-6 and TRBJ1-1, is GAGVSQSPRYKVTKRGQDVALRCDPISGHVSLYWYRQALGQGPEFLTYFNYEAQQDKSGLPNDRFSAERPEGSISTLTIQRTEQRDSAMYRCASSLAGSGVWTEAFFGQGTRLTVV.

The CDR3 protein is CASSLRGTVQETQYF. Written as DNA, the CDR3 is TGTGCCAGCAGCTTACGGGGGACAGTCCAAGAGACCCAGTACTTC. The chain carries TRBV11-2 and TRBJ2-5; D may be TRBD1 (7 bases). The CDR3 contains 15 residues. CDR1 SGHAT and CDR2 FQNNGV come from the germline V gene. Deletions cut 2 bases from V and 1 base from J, with 11 bases between.

Notes on this clone: The sample contains more than one DNA sequence encoding this CDR3. The genes are TRBV5-1 and TRBJ2-3; TRBD2 agrees at 8 bases. Trimming removed 0 bases from V and 0 bases from J; junction bases left unmatched: 0. Germline V gives CDR1 SGHRS, CDR2 YFSETQ. The CDR3 runs to 15 residues. The CDR3 bases are TGCGCCAGCAGCTTGGTAGCGGGGAGCACAGATACGCAGTATTTT. This gives the protein CASSLVAGSTDTQYF.

The sample holds a few counts of this clone. The chain recombines TRBV7-8 with TRBJ2-2; TRBD2 matches at 8 bases. CDR1 and CDR2 from the germline V gene are SGHVS and FQNEAQ. Germline trimming cut 6 bases from V and 3 bases from J; bases unmatched to any gene: 3. This CDR3 has 14 amino acids. Here the CDR3 reads CASRTSGHTGELFF. The CDR3 DNA sequence: TGTGCCAGCAGAACTAGCGGCCACACCGGGGAGCTGTTTTTT.

The chain combines TRBV10-3 with TRBJ2-2, with TRBD2 identical over 7 bases. J lost 5 bases, V lost 4 bases, and 13 bases had no gene match. The CDR3 runs 17 residues. Germline CDR1 ENHRY, CDR2 SYGVKD. The chain's CDR3 is CAISAEFKGLFTGELFF. The CDR3 DNA follows: TGTGCCATCAGTGCCGAATTTAAGGGACTATTTACCGGGGAGCTGTTTTTT.